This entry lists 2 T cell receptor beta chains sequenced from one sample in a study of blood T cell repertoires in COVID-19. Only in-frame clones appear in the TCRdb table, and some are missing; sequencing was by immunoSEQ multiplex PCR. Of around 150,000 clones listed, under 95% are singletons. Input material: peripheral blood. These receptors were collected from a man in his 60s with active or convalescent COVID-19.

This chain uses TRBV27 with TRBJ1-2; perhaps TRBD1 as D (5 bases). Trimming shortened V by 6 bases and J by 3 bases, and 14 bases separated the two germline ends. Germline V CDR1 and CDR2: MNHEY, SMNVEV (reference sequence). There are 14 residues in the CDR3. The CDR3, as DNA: TGTGCCAGCAGCCCAGTGGCAGGGTACTATGGCTACACCTTC. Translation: CASSPVAGYYGYTF.

In DNA form, the CDR3 reads TGTGCCAGCAGTGAAATTGACAGGGGGCGGAACACTGAAGCTTTCTTT. Translated: CASSEIDRGRNTEAFF. The chain joins TRBV2 to TRBJ1-1; 10 bases are a match to TRBD1. The CDR3 totals 16 residues. The V segment lost 2 bases and the J segment 1 base; nucleotides outside the gene matches: 4. The germline CDR1 and CDR2 sequences are SNHLY and FYNNEI.